The clone carrying this T cell receptor (beta chain) was seen a few times. Its matching antigen is unknown. This record belongs to a study of metastatic and nonmetastatic thyroid tumors. Overall study: Where malignant and benign thyroid patients were concerned, repertoires were compared across blood and tumor or nodule tissue. General observations from the study: A significant increase in TCR beta diversity was reportedly seen in malignant thyroid tumors relative to benign nodules, in blood and tumor.

All patients were treatment-naive before thyroid surgery. In the study's own analysis: Clinicopathological groups of papillary thyroid cancer showed CDR3 differences that were used to build a distant-metastasis classifier. TCRdb re-clonotyped the PCR reads via MiXCR. These V and J calls originate from TCRdb's pipeline instead of the authors' own analysis. The sample includes roughly 9,900 clones, 28% seen only once; the top ten take about 10%. This CDR3 comprises 14 residues. In germline, CDR1 is MNHEY, CDR2 SMNVEV (reference sequence). Trimming pared 6 bases from V and 5 bases from J, leaving 16 bases between.

This sequence originates from a male donor with papillary thyroid cancer or a benign thyroid nodule (not recorded which). Some clones in this sample may be carry-over from other donors' samples. The chain links TRBV27 to TRBJ1-1; no clear D gene. Sequenced: tumor tissue. Here the CDR3 DNA reads TGTGCCAGCAGGCCAGGCGTCCCAAGGACTGAAGCTTTCTTT. This gives the protein CASRPGVPRTEAFF.